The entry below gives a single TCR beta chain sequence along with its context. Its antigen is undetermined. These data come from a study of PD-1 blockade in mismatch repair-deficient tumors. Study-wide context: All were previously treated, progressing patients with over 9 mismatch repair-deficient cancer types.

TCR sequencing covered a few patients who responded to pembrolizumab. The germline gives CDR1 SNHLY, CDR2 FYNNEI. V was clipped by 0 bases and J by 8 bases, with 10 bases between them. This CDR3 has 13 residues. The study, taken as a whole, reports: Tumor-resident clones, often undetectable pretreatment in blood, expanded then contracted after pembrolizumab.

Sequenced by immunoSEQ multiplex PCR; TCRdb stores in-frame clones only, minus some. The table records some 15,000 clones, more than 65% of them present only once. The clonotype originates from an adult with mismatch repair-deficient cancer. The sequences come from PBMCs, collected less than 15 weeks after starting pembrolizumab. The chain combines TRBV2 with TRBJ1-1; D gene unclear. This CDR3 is CASSEAGGGEAFF. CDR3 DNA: TGTGCCAGCAGTGAAGCGGGTGGAGGCGAAGCTTTCTTT.